Listed here are 9 T cell receptor beta chains from one sample, sequenced in a study of response to subunit inactivated influenza vaccine. TCRdb re-analysed the RT-PCR reads in MiXCR, keeping a single row per CDR3 protein. Among approximately 160,000 distinct CDR3 sequences listed, around 10% were seen once. Sequencing was performed on CD8+ T cells sorted from PBMCs, taken around 2 years after vaccination. The receptors stem from a man in his fifties or sixties who received an inactivated influenza vaccine.

This clonotype was seen many times. The V and J genes are TRBV4-3 and TRBJ2-3; D uncertain. The CDR3 is 16 residues long. V lost 0 bases and J 4 bases, leaving 14 bases between the germline ends. Germline CDR1 is LGHNA and CDR2 is YSLEER. DNA of the CDR3: TGCGCCAGCAGCCAAGATTTGCAATCGGCAGCAGATACGCAGTATTTT. This translates into CASSQDLQSAADTQYF.

This clonotype was counted between two and nine times. This chain uses TRBV7-6 with TRBJ2-1, with 10 nucleotides matching TRBD1. Per the germline V gene, CDR1 is SGHVS and CDR2 is FNYEAQ. CDR3 length: 16 residues. Germline trimming cut 1 base from V and 7 bases from J; bases unmatched to any gene: 7. CDR3 region: CASSLGFGTGVNEQFF. In DNA, the CDR3 is TGTGCCAGCAGCTTAGGTTTCGGGACAGGGGTTAATGAGCAGTTCTTC.

Many counts were recorded for this clonotype. V and J are TRBV4-3 and TRBJ2-1, with 8 bases that match TRBD2. Germline V gives CDR1 LGHNA, CDR2 YSLEER. The CDR3 length is 17 residues. V shed 0 bases and J 2 bases; nucleotides not matched to a gene: 6. CDR3 sequence reads: CASSQDLGTRPYNEQFF. The CDR3 DNA sequence: TGCGCCAGCAGCCAAGACCTAGGGACTAGACCCTACAATGAGCAGTTCTTC.

This clonotype turned up a few times. The chain recombines TRBV4-1 with TRBJ2-1; D may be TRBD1 (5 bases). From germline, CDR1 is MGHRA and CDR2 YSYEKL. The CDR3 loop spans 14 amino acids. Trimming took off 4 bases at V and 7 bases at J, with 14 bases between the two ends. The CDR3 sequence: CASSPGLDRNEQFF. The CDR3 DNA sequence: TGCGCCAGCAGCCCAGGGTTAGATCGAAATGAGCAGTTCTTC.

This clonotype was counted a few times. This chain connects TRBV6-5 to TRBJ1-6; TRBD1 agrees at 9 bases. This CDR3 contains 15 residues. CDR1 is MNHEY, CDR2 SVGAGI, per germline. V was pared by 5 bases and J by 9 bases, with 8 bases of the junction left unmatched. CDR3 sequence (DNA): TGTGCCAGCAGTACTCCGGGACAGGGCGGTTCACCCCTCCACTTT. Its translation is CASSTPGQGGSPLHF.

This clonotype has just a few counts. The gene calls are TRBV4-3 and TRBJ2-5; TRBD2 might be the D (6 bases). The germline CDR1 and CDR2 sequences are LGHNA and YSLEER. V lost 5 bases and J lost 1, with 14 bases in between. The CDR3 spans 15 residues. CDR3 coding DNA: TGCGCCAGCAGCTACTCCCGGGACTTCCAAGAGACCCAGTACTTC. Its protein is CASSYSRDFQETQYF.

This clonotype was seen ten or more times. This sequence joins TRBV29-1 and TRBJ2-2, with 8 bases that match TRBD2. The length of the CDR3 is 15 residues. Germline-derived CDR1 and CDR2 are SQVTM and ANQGSEA. J was trimmed by 5 bases and V by 0 bases; bases with no gene match: 5. CDR3 amino acids: CSVEDRLASTGELFF. The CDR3 nucleotides are TGCAGCGTTGAAGATCGACTAGCGTCGACCGGGGAGCTGTTTTTT.

This clonotype was seen a few times. The chain links TRBV28 to TRBJ2-7; D perhaps matches TRBD1 (6 bases). V dropped 4 bases and J dropped 3 bases, with 19 bases sitting between them. There are 16 residues in the CDR3. The V gene's germline CDR1 is MDHEN and CDR2 SYDVKM. The CDR3 DNA reads as TGTGCCAGCAGTTCCCGTTGGGACACCCTTTTCTACGAGCAGTACTTC. As protein: CASSSRWDTLFYEQYF. Looking up the rest from reference TRBV28 and TRBJ2-7 gives the full variable domain: DVKVTQSSRYLVKRTGEKVFLECVQDMDHENMFWYRQDPGLGLRLIYFSYDVKMKEKGDIPEGYSVSREKKERFSLILESASTNQTSMYLCASSSRWDTLFYEQYFGPGTRLTVT.

Many counts were recorded for this clonotype. CDR3 nucleotide sequence: TGTGCCAGCAGTGACTACTACACAGATACGCAGTATTTT. This translates into CASSDYYTDTQYF. The rearrangement joins TRBV6-1 to TRBJ2-3; no firm D call. Germline lookup yields CDR1 MNHNS and CDR2 SASEGT. V gave up 3 bases and J gave up 2 bases, with 6 bases separating them. There are 13 residues in the CDR3.